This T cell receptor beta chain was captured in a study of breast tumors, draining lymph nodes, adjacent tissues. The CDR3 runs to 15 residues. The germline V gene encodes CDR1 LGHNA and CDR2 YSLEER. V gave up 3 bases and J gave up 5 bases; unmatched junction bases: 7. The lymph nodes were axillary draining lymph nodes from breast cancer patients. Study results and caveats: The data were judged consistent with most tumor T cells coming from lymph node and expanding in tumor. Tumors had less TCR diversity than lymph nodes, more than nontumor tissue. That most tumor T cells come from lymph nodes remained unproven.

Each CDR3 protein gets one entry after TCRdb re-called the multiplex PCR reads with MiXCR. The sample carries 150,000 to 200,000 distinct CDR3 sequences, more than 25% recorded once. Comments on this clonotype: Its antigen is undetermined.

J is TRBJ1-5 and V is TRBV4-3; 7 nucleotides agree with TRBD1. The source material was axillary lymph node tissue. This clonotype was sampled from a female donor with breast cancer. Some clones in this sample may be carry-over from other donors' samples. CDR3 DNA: TGCGCCAGCAGCCAGCGGACAGGTCCCGATCAGCCCCAGCATTTT. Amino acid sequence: CASSQRTGPDQPQHF.